This TCR beta chain was recovered during a study of Ad26.COV2.S vaccination and SARS-CoV-2 variants (dated by TCRdb to the early 2020s). Regarding the study in general: Vaccine-arm donors were drawn from COV1001, a multicentre, randomized, double-blind, placebo-controlled phase I-IIa trial of Ad26.COV2.S in healthy adults. Trial participants were randomized into five groups of five: low-dose or high-dose Ad26.COV2.S given once or twice, or placebo on both occasions. Blinding of investigators to trial group allocation was maintained during experiments and outcome assessment. TCRbeta repertoire sequencing served as the tool for gauging how specific and how broad the SARS-CoV-2-reactive T cell receptors were following Ad26.COV2.S vaccination. The TCR-sequenced set comprised about 32 samples: 19 Ad26.COV2.S vaccine recipients, 5 placebo recipients and 8 SARS-CoV-2 convalescent individuals. Ad26.COV2.S was administered intramuscularly at a dose of 5x10^10 or 1x10^11 viral particles, either as one shot or as two shots given 56 days apart.

V loses 4 bases, J loses 8 bases, and the germline ends lie 11 bases apart. The germline V gene (reference sequence) yields LNHDA for CDR1 and SQIVND for CDR2. Counted from cysteine to phenylalanine, this CDR3 has 12 amino acids. The only DNA kept is the CDR3, 36 bases in frame from the first base. TCRbeta CDR3 regions were sequenced with the immunoSEQ Assay. After extraction, genomic DNA underwent amplification by bias-controlled multiplex PCR, followed by high-throughput sequencing. On the study's bioinformatics: To quantify the absolute abundance of each unique TCRbeta CDR3 region, sequences were collapsed and filtered. T cell fraction was estimated by normalization of TCRbeta template counts to usable DNA, with usable DNA being measured through amplification of reference genes present in all nucleated cells. Repertoire TCRs were annotated as SARS-CoV-2-specific by exact matching of V gene, CDR3 amino acid sequence and J gene to a known reactive TCR set. The reference SARS-CoV-2 TCR set was derived from MIRA and filtered for enrichment in COVID-19-positive ImmuneCODE repertoires, a step that removed public or cross-reactive TCRs. Using the MIRA antigens, annotated TCRs were further analysed by specific ORF or by position within an ORF. Breadth was defined as the number of annotated unique rearrangements divided by the total number of unique productive rearrangements, and depth was defined as the summed frequency of the annotated unique rearrangements. Group comparisons of TCR breadth used two-sided Wilcoxon rank-sum tests. Here the immuneACCESS table is served through TCRdb, limited to in-frame sequences with V and J called. Missing clones are a known gap in these copies; in checked studies unresolved V genes cover under half, and the rest lacks a known reason. That table supplies the V and J calls and clone size; D and trimming were determined from the DNA. For this sample there are more than 300,000 clones; about 86% appear just once. The ten largest clones capture approximately 2% of the sample.

As concerns this clone: What antigen it recognizes has not been identified. No base-level quality is on record; no much larger clone is a single base apart.

The treatment or condition label here, explained by the study, means: 15 to 20 received Ad26.COV2.S at low or high dose, single or two shots; several received placebo; per-sample allocation not given. Repertoires of vaccine and placebo recipients were sequenced from samples taken on day 63 after the first injection. Between 29 July and 7 August 2020, Cohort 1b enrolled some 25 adults aged 18-55 years at one site in Boston, USA. Ad26.COV2.S consisted of a replication-incompetent adenovirus type 26 vector by which a prefusion-stabilized SARS-CoV-2 spike protein from the original Wuhan strain was expressed. The study at large found these results: Vaccine and placebo recipients had comparable non-spike TCR breadth, which fits with the vaccine containing only spike. The authors noted that total T cell responses may have been underestimated by the TCR breadth and depth analyses. After vaccination, spike-specific CD8+ and CD4+ T cell responses were reported to show substantial breadth. The study was not powered for comparison of responses between vaccine doses or regimens. Spike-specific TCR breadth was higher in Ad26.COV2.S recipients than in placebo recipients (P = 0.0014).

The chain is made from TRBV19 and TRBJ1-2, with the D segment identity uncertain. The receptor was isolated from a person between 18 and 65 years old who received the Ad26.COV2.S COVID-19 vaccine or a placebo. The sample consisted of peripheral blood, taken in a trial of Ad26.COV2.S vaccine versus placebo. The DNA sequence is as follows: TGTGCCAGTAGTAAATCCGCCGCGGGCTACACCTTC. Its translation reads: CASSKSAAGYTF.